The rows below give T cell receptor beta chains drawn from one sample of a study of CD8+CD57+ T cells in acquired aplastic anemia. In TCRdb, the reads were re-called with MiXCR into one record per CDR3 protein. The sample has around 430,000 distinct CDR3 sequences, approximately 32% seen once. Sample: sorted CD4+, CD8+, or CD8+CD57+ T cells (not recorded which) from PBMCs. These receptors originate from a human donor with aplastic anemia. The CDR3 runs from the conserved cysteine through the conserved F or W. The order of the fields is V gene, J gene, D gene, clone size, CDR3 protein, CDR3 DNA. A D gene is named only where the DNA matches it firmly. Only part of the rows carry a size: once, few, many, or a class if the clone is expanded.

v_call: TRBV20-1; j_call: TRBJ2-1; d_call: TRBD2; clone_size: .; cdr3_aa: CSASLRAGGRYNEQFF; cdr3_nt: TGCAGTGCTAGTTTACGAGCGGGGGGACGTTACAATGAGCAGTTCTTC
v_call: TRBV4-1; j_call: TRBJ2-7; d_call: TRBD2; clone_size: once; cdr3_aa: CASSQDASSPLGGISEQYF; cdr3_nt: TGCGCCAGCAGCCAAGATGCCAGCAGCCCTCTGGGAGGGATCTCCGAGCAGTACTTC
v_call: TRBV24-1; j_call: TRBJ1-3; d_call: .; clone_size: many; cdr3_aa: CATSGRDSGNTIYF; cdr3_nt: TGTGCCACCAGTGGCCGGGACTCTGGAAACACCATATATTTT
v_call: TRBV5-1; j_call: TRBJ2-5; d_call: TRBD2; clone_size: .; cdr3_aa: CASSLATSGGKHQETRYF; cdr3_nt: TGCGCCAGCAGCTTGGCCACTAGCGGGGGGAAACACCAAGAGACCCGGTACTTC
v_call: TRBV25-1; j_call: TRBJ2-3; d_call: .; clone_size: many; cdr3_aa: CASSESGASTQYF; cdr3_nt: TGTGCCAGCAGTGAATCGGGTGCCTCGACGCAGTATTTT
v_call: TRBV20-1; j_call: TRBJ2-1; d_call: TRBD2; clone_size: few; cdr3_aa: CSAEARLAGHEQFF; cdr3_nt: TGCAGTGCTGAAGCTAGATTAGCGGGCCATGAGCAGTTCTTC
v_call: TRBV11-2; j_call: TRBJ2-3; d_call: .; clone_size: .; cdr3_aa: CASSPGFTADTQYF; cdr3_nt: TGTGCCAGCAGCCCAGGATTTACCGCGGATACGCAGTATTTT
v_call: TRBV6-1; j_call: TRBJ1-5; d_call: .; clone_size: .; cdr3_aa: CASTAFGGTSNQPQHF; cdr3_nt: TGTGCCAGCACCGCCTTCGGGGGGACCAGCAATCAGCCCCAGCATTTT
v_call: TRBV9; j_call: TRBJ2-7; d_call: .; clone_size: many; cdr3_aa: CASSVGVDSYEQYF; cdr3_nt: TGTGCCAGCAGCGTAGGGGTTGACTCCTACGAGCAGTACTTC
v_call: TRBV19; j_call: TRBJ2-4; d_call: .; clone_size: few; cdr3_aa: CASSILTGAKNIQYF; cdr3_nt: TGTGCCAGTAGTATCCTAACGGGAGCCAAAAACATTCAGTACTTC
v_call: TRBV6-1; j_call: TRBJ1-5; d_call: .; clone_size: many; cdr3_aa: CASSSNQPQHF; cdr3_nt: TGTGCCAGTAGTAGCAATCAGCCCCAGCATTTT
v_call: TRBV20-1; j_call: TRBJ1-5; d_call: TRBD1; clone_size: many; cdr3_aa: CSGQEGSANQPQHF; cdr3_nt: TGCTCGGGACAGGAGGGGTCTGCAAATCAGCCCCAGCATTTT
v_call: TRBV12-3/TRBV12-4; j_call: TRBJ1-6; d_call: .; clone_size: few; cdr3_aa: CASRDNSGNSPLHF; cdr3_nt: TGTGCCAGCAGGGACAATTCAGGGAATTCACCCCTCCACTTT
v_call: TRBV2; j_call: TRBJ1-5; d_call: TRBD1; clone_size: few; cdr3_aa: CASSPGQGFQPQHF; cdr3_nt: TGTGCCAGCAGTCCGGGACAGGGGTTTCAGCCCCAGCATTTT
v_call: TRBV2; j_call: TRBJ1-1; d_call: .; clone_size: .; cdr3_aa: CARRDLGGNTEAFF; cdr3_nt: TGTGCCAGGAGAGACCTGGGCGGCAACACTGAAGCTTTCTTT
v_call: TRBV25-1; j_call: TRBJ2-3; d_call: .; clone_size: .; cdr3_aa: CASSGGLPDTQYF; cdr3_nt: TGTGCCAGCAGTGGGGGGTTACCAGATACGCAGTATTTT
v_call: TRBV9; j_call: TRBJ2-5; d_call: .; clone_size: .; cdr3_aa: CASSQDWGTEETQYF; cdr3_nt: TGTGCCAGCAGCCAAGACTGGGGGACCGAAGAGACCCAGTACTTC
v_call: TRBV7-9; j_call: TRBJ2-7; d_call: .; clone_size: .; cdr3_aa: CASTPGVSEQYF; cdr3_nt: TGTGCCAGCACCCCAGGGGTCTCCGAGCAGTACTTC
v_call: TRBV13; j_call: TRBJ2-7; d_call: TRBD1; clone_size: .; cdr3_aa: CASSLEGGAPYEQYF; cdr3_nt: TGTGCCAGCAGCTTAGAAGGGGGCGCCCCCTACGAGCAGTACTTC
v_call: TRBV30; j_call: TRBJ2-2; d_call: .; clone_size: .; cdr3_aa: CAWSVFSKVLTGELFF; cdr3_nt: TGTGCCTGGAGTGTATTTTCTAAAGTACTCACCGGGGAGCTGTTTTTT
v_call: TRBV25-1; j_call: TRBJ2-1; d_call: TRBD1; clone_size: .; cdr3_aa: CASSLPGTGGFNEQFF; cdr3_nt: TGTGCCAGCAGTTTGCCCGGGACAGGGGGCTTCAATGAGCAGTTCTTC
v_call: TRBV3-1; j_call: TRBJ1-5; d_call: .; clone_size: .; cdr3_aa: CASSQDGGGRNQPQHF; cdr3_nt: TGTGCCAGCAGCCAAGACGGCGGCGGTCGAAATCAGCCCCAGCATTTT
v_call: TRBV11-3; j_call: TRBJ2-7; d_call: .; clone_size: few; cdr3_aa: CASSPTIGAEQYF; cdr3_nt: TGTGCCAGCAGCCCTACTATAGGCGCGGAGCAGTACTTC
v_call: TRBV25-1; j_call: TRBJ1-6; d_call: TRBD1; clone_size: .; cdr3_aa: CASSQGQVSPLHF; cdr3_nt: TGTGCCTCGTCACAGGGGCAAGTTTCACCCCTCCACTTT
v_call: TRBV25-1; j_call: TRBJ1-2; d_call: .; clone_size: .; cdr3_aa: CASKNWIPNYGYTF; cdr3_nt: TGTGCCAGTAAAAACTGGATACCTAACTATGGCTACACCTTC
v_call: TRBV20-1; j_call: TRBJ2-5; d_call: TRBD2; clone_size: .; cdr3_aa: CSAQTGASGGETQYF; cdr3_nt: TGCAGTGCCCAAACCGGGGCTAGCGGGGGCGAGACCCAGTACTTC
v_call: TRBV11-3; j_call: TRBJ1-1; d_call: TRBD1; clone_size: few; cdr3_aa: CASSLNPGQGSEAFF; cdr3_nt: TGTGCCAGCAGCTTAAACCCGGGACAGGGTTCTGAAGCTTTCTTT
v_call: TRBV7-2; j_call: TRBJ2-7; d_call: .; clone_size: many; cdr3_aa: CASSKYEQYF; cdr3_nt: TGTGCCAGCAGCAAGTACGAGCAGTACTTC
v_call: TRBV15; j_call: TRBJ1-4; d_call: TRBD1; clone_size: many; cdr3_aa: CATSKVGTGIEKLFF; cdr3_nt: TGTGCCACCAGCAAAGTAGGGACAGGGATTGAAAAACTGTTTTTT
v_call: TRBV10-3; j_call: TRBJ1-6; d_call: TRBD1; clone_size: .; cdr3_aa: CAISKRQGAGSPLHF; cdr3_nt: TGTGCCATCAGTAAACGACAGGGGGCTGGTTCACCCCTCCACTTT
v_call: TRBV20-1; j_call: TRBJ1-1; d_call: .; clone_size: .; cdr3_aa: CSARGFLLVAFF; cdr3_nt: TGCAGTGCGCGAGGTTTTCTTTTAGTAGCTTTCTTT
v_call: TRBV19; j_call: TRBJ1-5; d_call: .; clone_size: many; cdr3_aa: CASIRFAADSNQPQHF; cdr3_nt: TGTGCCAGTATTAGGTTCGCGGCAGATAGCAATCAGCCCCAGCATTTT
v_call: TRBV10-3; j_call: TRBJ1-1; d_call: .; clone_size: .; cdr3_aa: CASKLSGPYTEAFF; cdr3_nt: TGTGCCAGCAAACTTTCCGGGCCCTACACTGAAGCTTTCTTT
v_call: TRBV2; j_call: TRBJ2-5; d_call: TRBD2; clone_size: many; cdr3_aa: CASGLADTPGTQYF; cdr3_nt: TGTGCCAGCGGACTAGCGGACACCCCCGGGACCCAGTACTTC
v_call: TRBV7-2; j_call: TRBJ1-2; d_call: .; clone_size: many; cdr3_aa: CASSLEAWYGYTF; cdr3_nt: TGTGCCAGCAGCTTAGAAGCGTGGTATGGCTACACCTTC
v_call: TRBV12-3/TRBV12-4; j_call: TRBJ2-7; d_call: TRBD2; clone_size: .; cdr3_aa: CASSLALLAGATYEQYF; cdr3_nt: TGTGCCAGCAGTTTAGCGCTTTTAGCGGGGGCAACCTACGAGCAGTACTTC